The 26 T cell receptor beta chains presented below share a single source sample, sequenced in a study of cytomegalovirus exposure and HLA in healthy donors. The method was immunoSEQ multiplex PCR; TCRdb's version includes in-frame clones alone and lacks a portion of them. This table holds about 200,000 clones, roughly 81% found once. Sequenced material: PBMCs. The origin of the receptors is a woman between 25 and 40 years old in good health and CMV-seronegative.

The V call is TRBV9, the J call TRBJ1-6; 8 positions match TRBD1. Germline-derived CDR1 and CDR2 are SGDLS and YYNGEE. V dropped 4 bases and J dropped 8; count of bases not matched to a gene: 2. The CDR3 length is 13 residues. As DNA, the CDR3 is TGTGCCAGCAGCCCGGGACAGGATTCACCCCTCCACTTT. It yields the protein CASSPGQDSPLHF. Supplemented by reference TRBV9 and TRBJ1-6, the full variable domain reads DSGVTQTPKHLITATGQRVTLRCSPRSGDLSVYWYQQSLDQGLQFLIQYYNGEERAKGNILERFSAQQFPDLHSELNLSSLELGDSALYFCASSPGQDSPLHFGNGTRLTVT.

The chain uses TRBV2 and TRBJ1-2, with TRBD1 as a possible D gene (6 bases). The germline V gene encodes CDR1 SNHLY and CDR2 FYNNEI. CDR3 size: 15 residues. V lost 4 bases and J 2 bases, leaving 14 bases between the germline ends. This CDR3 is CASSVGGAPNYGYTF. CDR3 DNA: TGTGCCAGCAGTGTCGGGGGGGCGCCCAACTATGGCTACACCTTC.

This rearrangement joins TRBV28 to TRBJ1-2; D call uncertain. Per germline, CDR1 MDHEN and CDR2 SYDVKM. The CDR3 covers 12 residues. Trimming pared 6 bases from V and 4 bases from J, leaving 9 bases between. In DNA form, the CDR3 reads TGTGCCAGCAGCTCCATACTCTATGGCTACACCTTC. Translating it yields CASSSILYGYTF.

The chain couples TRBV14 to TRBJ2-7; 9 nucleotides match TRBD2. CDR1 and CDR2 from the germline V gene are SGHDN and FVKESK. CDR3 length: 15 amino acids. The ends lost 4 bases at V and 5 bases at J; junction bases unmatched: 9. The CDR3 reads CASSPIGTSYHEQYF. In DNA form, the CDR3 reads TGTGCCAGCAGCCCGATAGGGACTAGCTACCACGAGCAGTACTTC.

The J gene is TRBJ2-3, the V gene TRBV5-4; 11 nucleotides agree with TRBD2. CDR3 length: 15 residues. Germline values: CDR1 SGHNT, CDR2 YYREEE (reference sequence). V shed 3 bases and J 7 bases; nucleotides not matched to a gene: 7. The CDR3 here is CASSSMGLAEYTQYF. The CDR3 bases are TGTGCCAGCAGCTCTATGGGACTAGCGGAGTATACGCAGTATTTT.

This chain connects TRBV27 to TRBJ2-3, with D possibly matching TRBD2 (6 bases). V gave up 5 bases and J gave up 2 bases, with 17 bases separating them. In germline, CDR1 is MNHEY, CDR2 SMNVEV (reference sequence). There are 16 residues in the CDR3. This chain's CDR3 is CASSPLATRVTDTQYF. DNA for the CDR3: TGTGCCAGCAGTCCCCTAGCGACAAGGGTCACAGATACGCAGTATTTT.

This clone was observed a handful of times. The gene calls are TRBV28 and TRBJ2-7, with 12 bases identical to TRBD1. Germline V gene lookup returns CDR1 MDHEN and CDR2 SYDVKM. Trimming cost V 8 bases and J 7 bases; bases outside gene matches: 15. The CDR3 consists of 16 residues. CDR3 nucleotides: TGTGCCAGCCTTAATGTAGGGACAGGGGGCCTGTGGGAGCAGTACTTC. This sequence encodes CASLNVGTGGLWEQYF. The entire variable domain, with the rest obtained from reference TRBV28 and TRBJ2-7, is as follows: DVKVTQSSRYLVKRTGEKVFLECVQDMDHENMFWYRQDPGLGLRLIYFSYDVKMKEKGDIPEGYSVSREKKERFSLILESASTNQTSMYLCASLNVGTGGLWEQYFGPGTRLTVT.

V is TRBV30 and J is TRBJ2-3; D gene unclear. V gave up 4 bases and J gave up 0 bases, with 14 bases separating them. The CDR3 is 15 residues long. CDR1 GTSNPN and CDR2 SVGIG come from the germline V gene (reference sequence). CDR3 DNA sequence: TGTGCCTGGACCAACTCCGCATCTAGCACAGATACGCAGTATTTT. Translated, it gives CAWTNSASSTDTQYF.

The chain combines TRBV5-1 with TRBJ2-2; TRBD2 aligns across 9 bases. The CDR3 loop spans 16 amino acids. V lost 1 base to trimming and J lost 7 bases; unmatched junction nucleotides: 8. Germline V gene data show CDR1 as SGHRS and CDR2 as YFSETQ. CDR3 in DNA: TGCGCCAGCAGCTTGTTAGCGGGGGACGTTATCGGGGAGCTGTTTTTT. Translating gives CASSLLAGDVIGELFF.

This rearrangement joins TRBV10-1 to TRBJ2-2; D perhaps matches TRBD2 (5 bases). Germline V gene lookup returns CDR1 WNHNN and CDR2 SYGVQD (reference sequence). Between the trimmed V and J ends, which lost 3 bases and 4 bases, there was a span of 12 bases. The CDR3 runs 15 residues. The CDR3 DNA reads TGCGCCAGCAGTGATCCTAGCCCGGGCACCGGGGAGCTGTTTTTT. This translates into CASSDPSPGTGELFF.

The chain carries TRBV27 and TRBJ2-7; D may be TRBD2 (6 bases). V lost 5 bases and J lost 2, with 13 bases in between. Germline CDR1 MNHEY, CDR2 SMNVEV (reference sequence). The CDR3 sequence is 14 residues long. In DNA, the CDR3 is TGTGCCAGCAGTATCACTAGCCTAACCTACGAGCAGTACTTC. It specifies CASSITSLTYEQYF.

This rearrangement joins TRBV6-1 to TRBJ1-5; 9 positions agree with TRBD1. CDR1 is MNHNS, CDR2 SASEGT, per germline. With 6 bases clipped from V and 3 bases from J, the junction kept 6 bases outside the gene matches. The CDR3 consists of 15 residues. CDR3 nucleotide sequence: TGTGCCAGCAGGAGGGACAGGGTCGTCAATCAGCCCCAGCATTTT. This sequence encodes CASRRDRVVNQPQHF.

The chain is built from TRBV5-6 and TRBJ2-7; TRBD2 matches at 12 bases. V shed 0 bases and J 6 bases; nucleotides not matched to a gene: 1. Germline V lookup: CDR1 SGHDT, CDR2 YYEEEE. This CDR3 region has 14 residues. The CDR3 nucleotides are TGTGCCAGCAGCTTGGGACTAGCGGGAGTCGAGCAGTACTTC. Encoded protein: CASSLGLAGVEQYF.

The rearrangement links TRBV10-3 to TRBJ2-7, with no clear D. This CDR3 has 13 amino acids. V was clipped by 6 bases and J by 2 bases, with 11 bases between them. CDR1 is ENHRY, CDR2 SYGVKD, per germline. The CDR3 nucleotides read TGTGCCATCAGGGCCGACAAGACCTACGAGCAGTACTTC. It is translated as CAIRADKTYEQYF.

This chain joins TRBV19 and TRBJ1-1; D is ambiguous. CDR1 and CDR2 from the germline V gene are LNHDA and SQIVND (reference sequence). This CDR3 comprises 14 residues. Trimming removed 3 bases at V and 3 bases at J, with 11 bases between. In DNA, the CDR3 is TGTGCCAGTAGTATTATCCCGGGAGACACTGAAGCTTTCTTT. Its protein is CASSIIPGDTEAFF.

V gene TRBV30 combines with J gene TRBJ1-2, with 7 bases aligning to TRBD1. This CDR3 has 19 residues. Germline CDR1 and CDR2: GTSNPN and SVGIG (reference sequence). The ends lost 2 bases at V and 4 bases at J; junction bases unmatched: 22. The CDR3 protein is CAWSRLAPTRTGSTYGYTF. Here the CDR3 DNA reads TGTGCCTGGAGTAGGCTCGCACCCACTCGGACAGGTTCTACCTATGGCTACACCTTC.

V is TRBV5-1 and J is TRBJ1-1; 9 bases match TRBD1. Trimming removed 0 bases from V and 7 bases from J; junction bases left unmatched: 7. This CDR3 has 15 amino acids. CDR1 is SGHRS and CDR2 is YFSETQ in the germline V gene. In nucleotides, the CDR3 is TGCGCCAGCAGCTTGGATTACAGGGGGCTTGGTGAAGCTTTCTTT. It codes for CASSLDYRGLGEAFF.

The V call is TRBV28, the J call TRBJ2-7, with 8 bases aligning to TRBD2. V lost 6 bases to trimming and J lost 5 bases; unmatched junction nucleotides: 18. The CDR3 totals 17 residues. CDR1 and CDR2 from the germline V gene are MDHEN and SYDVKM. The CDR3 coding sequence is TGTGCCAGCAGCCCCACCAGCGGGTCGGCGGGGGGAAACGAGCAGTACTTC. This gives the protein CASSPTSGSAGGNEQYF.

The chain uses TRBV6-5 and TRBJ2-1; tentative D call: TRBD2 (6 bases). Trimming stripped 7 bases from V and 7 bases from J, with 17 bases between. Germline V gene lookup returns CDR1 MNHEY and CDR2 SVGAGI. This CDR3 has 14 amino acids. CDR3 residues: CASTEPRGRNEQFF. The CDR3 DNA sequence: TGTGCCAGCACCGAACCCCGGGGGAGGAATGAGCAGTTCTTC.

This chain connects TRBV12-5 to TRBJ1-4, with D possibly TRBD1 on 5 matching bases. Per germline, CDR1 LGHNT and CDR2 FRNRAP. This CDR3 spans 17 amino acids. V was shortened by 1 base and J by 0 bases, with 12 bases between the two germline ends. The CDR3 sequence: CASGLGRGTATNEKLFF. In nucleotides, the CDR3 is TGTGCTAGTGGTTTGGGACGTGGGACTGCAACTAATGAAAAACTGTTTTTT.

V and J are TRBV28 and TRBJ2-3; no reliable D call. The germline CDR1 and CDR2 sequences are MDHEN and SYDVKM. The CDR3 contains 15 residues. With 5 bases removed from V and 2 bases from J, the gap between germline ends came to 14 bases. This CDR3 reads CASSPATGLTDTQYF. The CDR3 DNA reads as TGTGCCAGCAGTCCGGCTACGGGTCTCACAGATACGCAGTATTTT.

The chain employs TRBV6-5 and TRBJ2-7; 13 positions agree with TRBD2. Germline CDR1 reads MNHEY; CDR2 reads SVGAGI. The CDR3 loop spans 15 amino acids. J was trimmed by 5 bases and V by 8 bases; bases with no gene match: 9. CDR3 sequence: CASSGLAGAAHEQYF. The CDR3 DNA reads TGTGCCAGCTCCGGACTAGCGGGAGCCGCCCACGAGCAGTACTTC.

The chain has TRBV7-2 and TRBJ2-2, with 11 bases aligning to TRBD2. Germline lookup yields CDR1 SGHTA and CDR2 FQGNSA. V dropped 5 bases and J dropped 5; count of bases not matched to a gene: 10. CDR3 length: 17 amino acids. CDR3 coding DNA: TGTGCCAGCAGCGGAAGGGTTCTAGCGGGAGGAACCGGGGAGCTGTTTTTT. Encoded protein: CASSGRVLAGGTGELFF.

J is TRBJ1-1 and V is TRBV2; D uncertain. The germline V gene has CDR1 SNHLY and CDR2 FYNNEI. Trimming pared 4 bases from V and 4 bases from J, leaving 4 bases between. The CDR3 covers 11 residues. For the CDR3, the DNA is TGTGCCAGCAGTGCGGGCACTGAAGCTTTCTTT. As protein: CASSAGTEAFF.

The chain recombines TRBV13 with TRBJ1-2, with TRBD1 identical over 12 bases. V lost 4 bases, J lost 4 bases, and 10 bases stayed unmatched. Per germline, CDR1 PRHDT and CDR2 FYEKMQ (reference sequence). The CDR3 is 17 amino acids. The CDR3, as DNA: TGTGCCAGCAGCTCCCGGGACAGGGGGCCTGCGGTCTATGGCTACACCTTC. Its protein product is CASSSRDRGPAVYGYTF. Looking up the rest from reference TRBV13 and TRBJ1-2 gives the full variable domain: AAGVIQSPRHLIKEKRETATLKCYPIPRHDTVYWYQQGPGQDPQFLISFYEKMQSDKGSIPDRFSAQQFSDYHSELNMSSLELGDSALYFCASSSRDRGPAVYGYTFGSGTRLTVV.

The CDR3 loop is CASSYWPREANEKLFF. CDR3 sequence (DNA): TGTGCCAGCAGTTACTGGCCCCGGGAAGCTAATGAAAAACTGTTTTTT. V usage is TRBV6-5 and J usage is TRBJ1-4, with D uncertain. Trimming removed 1 base at V and 3 bases at J, with 12 bases between. Germline CDR1 and CDR2: MNHEY and SVGAGI. This CDR3 region has 16 residues.